These 24 T cell receptor beta chains originate from one sample sequenced in a study of blood T cell repertoires in COVID-19. Assay: immunoSEQ multiplex PCR; the TCRdb copy retains only in-frame clones and omits some. The table shows 300,000 or so clones, with around 90% occurring only once. The sample was peripheral blood. These receptors originate from a man aged 18 to 30 who had recovered from COVID-19.

The J gene is TRBJ1-1, the V gene TRBV25-1; maybe TRBD1 (6 bases). Germline values: CDR1 MGHDK, CDR2 SYGVNS. This CDR3 contains 13 residues. V was clipped by 8 bases and J by 0 bases, with 10 bases between them. Here the CDR3 reads CASRRGLNTEAFF. As DNA, the CDR3 is TGTGCCAGCCGCAGGGGTTTGAACACTGAAGCTTTCTTT.

V usage is TRBV19 and J usage is TRBJ1-4; possible D gene TRBD1, 6 bases. The CDR3 is 15 residues long. The V end was cut by 7 bases, the J end by 8 bases, with 20 bases between. The germline V gene has CDR1 LNHDA and CDR2 SQIVND (reference sequence). In DNA, the CDR3 is TGTGCCAGTACCTCGGGCCGATCGGACAGCGAAAAACTGTTTTTT. It yields the protein CASTSGRSDSEKLFF. The whole variable domain, remainder taken from reference TRBV19 and TRBJ1-4, is DGGITQSPKYLFRKEGQNVTLSCEQNLNHDAMYWYRQDPGQGLRLIYYSQIVNDFQKGDIAEGYSVSREKKESFPLTVTSAQKNPTAFYLCASTSGRSDSEKLFFGSGTQLSVL.

This chain links TRBV19 with TRBJ1-5, with TRBD1 matching over 8 bases. The junction had 3 bases not matched to a gene; V was cut back by 9 bases and J by 5 bases. CDR3 size: 12 residues. Germline CDR1 reads LNHDA; CDR2 reads SQIVND (reference sequence). The chain's CDR3 is CASDRGYQPQHF. The CDR3, as DNA: TGTGCCAGCGACAGGGGATATCAGCCCCAGCATTTT.

This clone was recorded a few times. This chain uses TRBV5-4 with TRBJ1-2; TRBD1 matches 8 bases. V was clipped by 0 bases and J by 4 bases; unmatched bases: 5. The CDR3 length is 15 residues. Germline lookup yields CDR1 SGHNT and CDR2 YYREEE (reference sequence). The chain's CDR3 is CASSLETGDGYGYTF. Here the CDR3 DNA reads TGTGCCAGCAGCTTGGAGACAGGGGACGGCTATGGCTACACCTTC.

The rearrangement joins TRBV12-2 to TRBJ2-4; the DNA was not used to check the table's D call, TRBD1. TRBV12-2 is recorded as a pseudogene. CDR3 length equals 22 residues. As DNA, the CDR3 is TGTGCAAGTCGCTTCTCAAACCGAACCCGGGACAGGGGTAAAGGGGCCAAAAACATTCAGTACTTC. Protein sequence: CASRFSNRTRDRGKGAKNIQYF.

The gene calls are TRBV7-3 and TRBJ1-1; 9 bases align to TRBD1. CDR3 length equals 13 residues. Germline assignment: CDR1 SGHTA and CDR2 FQGTGA. V shed 5 bases and J 6 bases; nucleotides not matched to a gene: 4. The CDR3 reads CASSPRDRAEAFF. The CDR3 nucleotides are TGTGCCAGCAGCCCCCGGGACAGGGCTGAAGCTTTCTTT.

The chain is built from TRBV7-2 and TRBJ1-4; D gene ambiguous. This CDR3 region has 15 residues. The V and J ends lost 0 bases and 7 bases respectively, with 12 bases between them. Looked up from germline, CDR1 is SGHTA and CDR2 is FQGNSA. The CDR3 region is CASSLAVLETEKLFF. CDR3 DNA: TGTGCCAGCAGCTTAGCAGTTTTAGAAACTGAAAAACTGTTTTTT.

V and J are TRBV7-9 and TRBJ2-7, with D hard to call. V lost 2 bases to trimming and J lost 3 bases, with 5 bases between them. The CDR3 has 12 amino acids. Germline CDR1 and CDR2: SEHNR and FQNEAQ (reference sequence). The CDR3 bases are TGTGCCAGCAGCTTACACATCTACGAGCAGTACTTC. It encodes CASSLHIYEQYF.

The rearrangement joins TRBV5-5 to TRBJ1-2, with D perhaps TRBD1 (6 bases). Germline CDR1 is SGHKS and CDR2 is YYEKEE (reference sequence). The V end lost 5 bases, the J end lost 2 bases, and 22 bases lay between the germline ends. The CDR3 covers 17 residues. CDR3 protein: CASSRGITGPLNYGYTF. The CDR3 region has the DNA TGTGCCAGCAGTCGGGGAATTACAGGGCCCCTGAACTATGGCTACACCTTC.

This chain connects TRBV2 to TRBJ2-1, with a tentative D call TRBD2 (6 bases). The CDR3 length is 14 residues. V dropped 3 bases and J dropped 4 bases, with 10 bases sitting between them. Germline CDR1 SNHLY, CDR2 FYNNEI. CDR3 protein: CASSEGTAYNEQFF. The DNA for the CDR3 is TGTGCCAGCAGTGAGGGGACTGCGTACAATGAGCAGTTCTTC.

This sequence joins TRBV19 and TRBJ2-1; D is undetermined. The CDR3 totals 13 residues. The germline gives CDR1 LNHDA, CDR2 SQIVND (reference sequence). Trimming pared 4 bases from V and 6 bases from J, leaving 10 bases between. In DNA, the CDR3 is TGTGCCAGTAGTACCGACTCGTTCAATGAGCAGTTCTTC. Translating gives CASSTDSFNEQFF.

V usage is TRBV2 and J usage is TRBJ2-5; the match to TRBD2 covers 7 bases. The CDR3 consists of 14 residues. Per the germline V gene, CDR1 is SNHLY and CDR2 is FYNNEI. The junction had 7 bases not matched to a gene; V was cut back by 5 bases and J by 4 bases. CDR3 bases: TGTGCCAGCAGTCCCGACACGGGGGGAGAGACCCAGTACTTC. This translates into CASSPDTGGETQYF. Combining the CDR3 with reference TRBV2 and TRBJ2-5 gives the whole variable domain EPEVTQTPSHQVTQMGQEVILRCVPISNHLYFYWYRQILGQKVEFLVSFYNNEISEKSEIFDDQFSVERPDGSNFTLKIRSTKLEDSAMYFCASSPDTGGETQYFGPGTRLLVL.

V gene TRBV5-5 combines with J gene TRBJ2-7; the match to TRBD2 covers 8 bases. Germline CDR1 SGHKS, CDR2 YYEKEE (reference sequence). V lost 0 bases to trimming and J lost 2 bases; unmatched junction nucleotides: 1. The CDR3 is 14 residues long. In DNA form, the CDR3 reads TGTGCCAGCAGCTTGGGCGGGGGGACCTACGAGCAGTACTTC. Amino acid sequence: CASSLGGGTYEQYF. Drawing the rest from reference TRBV5-5 and TRBJ2-7, the complete variable domain is DAGVTQSPTHLIKTRGQQVTLRCSPISGHKSVSWYQQVLGQGPQFIFQYYEKEERGRGNFPDRFSARQFPNYSSELNVNALLLGDSALYLCASSLGGGTYEQYFGPGTRLTVT.

The chain links TRBV3-1 (or the pseudogene TRBV3-2) to TRBJ1-2; D remains unclear. The germline CDR1 and CDR2 sequences are LGHDT and YNNKEL (reference sequence). This CDR3 has 14 residues. V gave up 3 bases and J gave up 4 bases, with 12 bases separating them. In nucleotides, the CDR3 is TGTGCCAGCAGCCAGTTCGATAGAATCTATGGCTACACCTTC. Its protein product is CASSQFDRIYGYTF.

This sequence joins TRBV29-1 and TRBJ1-1; D is unresolved. Per germline, CDR1 SQVTM and CDR2 ANQGSEA. This CDR3 region has 11 residues. V was trimmed by 4 bases and J by 7 bases, leaving 10 bases between them. The CDR3 DNA sequence: TGCAGCGTTGGGTCGGGGAGTGAAGCTTTCTTT. It codes for CSVGSGSEAFF.

The CDR3 reads CASSRNRPPDEKLFF. CDR3 DNA sequence: TGTGCCAGCTCACGAAACAGACCACCTGATGAAAAACTGTTTTTT. V is TRBV18 and J is TRBJ1-4; D unresolved. This CDR3 region has 15 residues. Trimming stripped 4 bases from V and 6 bases from J, with 15 bases between. CDR1 and CDR2 (germline): KGHSH, LQKENI.

V gene TRBV10-2 combines with J gene TRBJ1-1; D is unresolved. The CDR3 is 11 residues long. V gave up 10 bases and J gave up 4 bases, with 10 bases separating them. Germline CDR1 and CDR2: WSHSY and SAAADI. CDR3 sequence: CATRSSTEAFF. DNA for the CDR3: TGCGCCACGAGGTCGAGCACTGAAGCTTTCTTT.

This chain connects TRBV2 to TRBJ1-1, with TRBD1 matching over 8 bases. Losses at the gene ends were 6 bases for V and 11 bases for J; bases not matched to a gene: 8. CDR1 and CDR2 (germline): SNHLY, FYNNEI. The CDR3 contains 12 residues. The CDR3 DNA reads TGTGCCAGCAGGGACAGGGCCGTTTCGGCTTTCTTT. It yields the protein CASRDRAVSAFF.

In this sample, this clone turned up once. The CDR3 here is CASSYRGDYQPQHF. The CDR3 DNA is TGTGCCAGCAGTTACCGGGGGGATTATCAGCCCCAGCATTTT. This chain links TRBV6-2 or TRBV6-3 with TRBJ1-5; tentatively, D is TRBD1 (5 bases). The CDR3 has 14 residues. Germline CDR1 MNHEY, CDR2 SVGEGT. V was pared by 2 bases and J by 5 bases, with 10 bases between.

The chain links TRBV29-1 to TRBJ2-4; D perhaps matches TRBD2 (7 bases). The CDR3 is made up of 14 amino acids. Germline lookup yields CDR1 SQVTM and CDR2 ANQGSEA. Trimming shortened V by 6 bases and J by 7 bases, and 19 bases separated the two germline ends. The CDR3 sequence is CSVEGGAVSNIQYF. The CDR3 nucleotides are TGCAGCGTCGAGGGGGGGGCGGTTAGCAACATTCAGTACTTC.

The chain has TRBV2 and TRBJ1-2; possible D gene TRBD1, 6 bases. CDR3 length: 14 amino acids. The germline V and J ends were trimmed by 6 bases and 1 base, with 12 bases remaining between them. Per germline, CDR1 SNHLY and CDR2 FYNNEI. The CDR3 DNA sequence: TGTGCCAGCAGCCTTGGACAGCTTAACTATGGCTACACCTTC. Amino acids: CASSLGQLNYGYTF.

The chain is built from TRBV9 and TRBJ1-3; 11 nucleotides line up with TRBD1. This CDR3 contains 14 residues. Germline CDR1 SGDLS, CDR2 YYNGEE. J gave up 9 bases and V 4 bases, and 6 bases lay outside the gene matches. DNA of the CDR3: TGTGCCAGCAGCCCAGGGACAGGGGGGATCACCATATATTTT. Translation gives CASSPGTGGITIYF.

The chain carries TRBV6-5 and TRBJ1-6; 12 bases fit TRBD1. CDR1 and CDR2 (germline): MNHEY, SVGAGI. The CDR3 loop spans 16 amino acids. V shed 6 bases, J shed 9 bases, and the junction held 9 bases outside the gene matches. The CDR3 nucleotides read TGTGCCAGCAGCTACCGGGACAGGGGGCACCCTTCACCCCTCCACTTT. This encodes CASSYRDRGHPSPLHF.

V gene TRBV27 combines with J gene TRBJ2-7, with TRBD1 as a possible D gene (8 bases). The CDR3 runs 14 residues. Germline V lookup: CDR1 MNHEY, CDR2 SMNVEV (reference sequence). Trimming stripped 10 bases from V and 3 bases from J, with 19 bases between. For the CDR3, the DNA is TGTGCCACCTCACAGGGGGGGGGAATCTACGAGCAGTACTTC. Protein: CATSQGGGIYEQYF.